Sequencing of this T cell receptor (beta chain) was carried out in a study of OX40 agonist ivuxolimab in advanced cancers. Study as a whole: Patients were dosed with the agonistic anti-OX40 (CD134) antibody ivuxolimab. Overall study findings and caveats: At 0.1 to 3.0 mg/kg and by week 6, clonal expansion occurred in CD4+ and CD8+ blood T cells.

The CDR3 has 16 amino acids. With V trimmed by 0 bases and J by 7 bases, 8 bases remained unmatched. Per the germline V gene, CDR1 is LGHNA and CDR2 is YNFKEQ. Autoimmune disease history or systemic immunosuppression was exclusionary. Cycle 7 day 1, cycle 4 day 1, and baseline were the timepoints at which blood was sampled. Sequencing used immunoSEQ multiplex PCR; TCRdb keeps in-frame clones, though not all of them. The sample records around 95,000 clones, approximately 89% being singletons. On this clone: The target antigen is unknown.

This rearrangement joins TRBV4-2 to TRBJ2-3; 9 positions agree with TRBD2. This TCR came from an adult with an advanced solid tumor such as melanoma, head and neck, liver or kidney cancer. Sequencing used CD4+ or CD8+ T cells sorted from blood, obtained in a trial of the OX40 agonist ivuxolimab. The chain's CDR3 is CASSQDASGGLYTQYF. The CDR3 coding sequence is TGTGCCAGCAGCCAAGATGCCAGCGGGGGGCTGTATACGCAGTATTTT.